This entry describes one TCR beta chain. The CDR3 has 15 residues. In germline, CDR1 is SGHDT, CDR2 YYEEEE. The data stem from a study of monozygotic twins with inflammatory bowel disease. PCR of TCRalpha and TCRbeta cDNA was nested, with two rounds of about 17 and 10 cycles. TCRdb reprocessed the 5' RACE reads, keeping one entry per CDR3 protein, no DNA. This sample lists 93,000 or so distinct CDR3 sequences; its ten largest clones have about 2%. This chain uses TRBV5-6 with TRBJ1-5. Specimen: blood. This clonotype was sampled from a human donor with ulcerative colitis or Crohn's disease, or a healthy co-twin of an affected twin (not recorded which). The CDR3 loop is CASSLNLLSNQPQHF.